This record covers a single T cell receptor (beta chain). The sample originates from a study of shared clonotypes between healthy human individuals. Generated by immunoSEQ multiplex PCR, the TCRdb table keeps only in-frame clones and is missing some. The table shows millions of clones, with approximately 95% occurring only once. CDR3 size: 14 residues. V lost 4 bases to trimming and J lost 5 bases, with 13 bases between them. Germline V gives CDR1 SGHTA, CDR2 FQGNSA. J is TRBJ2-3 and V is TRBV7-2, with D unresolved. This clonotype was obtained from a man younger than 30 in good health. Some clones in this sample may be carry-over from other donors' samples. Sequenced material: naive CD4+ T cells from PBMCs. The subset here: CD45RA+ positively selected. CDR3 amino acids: CASSSQIRQDTQYF. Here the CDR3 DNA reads TGTGCCAGCAGCTCCCAGATCCGCCAAGATACGCAGTATTTT. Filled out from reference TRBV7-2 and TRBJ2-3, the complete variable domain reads GAGVSQSPSNKVTEKGKDVELRCDPISGHTALYWYRQSLGQGLEFLIYFQGNSAPDKSGLPSDRFSAERTGGSVSTLTIQRTQQEDSAVYLCASSSQIRQDTQYFGPGTRLTVL.